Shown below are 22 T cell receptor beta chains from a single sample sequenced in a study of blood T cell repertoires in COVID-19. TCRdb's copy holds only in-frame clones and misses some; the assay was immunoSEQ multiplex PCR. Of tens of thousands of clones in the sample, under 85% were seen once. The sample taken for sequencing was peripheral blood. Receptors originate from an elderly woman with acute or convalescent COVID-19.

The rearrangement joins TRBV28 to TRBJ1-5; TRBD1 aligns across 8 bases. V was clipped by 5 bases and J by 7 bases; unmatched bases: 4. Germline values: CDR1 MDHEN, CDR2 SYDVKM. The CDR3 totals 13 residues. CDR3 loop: CASSRTGFQPQHF. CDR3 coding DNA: TGTGCCAGCAGTCGGACAGGGTTCCAGCCCCAGCATTTT.

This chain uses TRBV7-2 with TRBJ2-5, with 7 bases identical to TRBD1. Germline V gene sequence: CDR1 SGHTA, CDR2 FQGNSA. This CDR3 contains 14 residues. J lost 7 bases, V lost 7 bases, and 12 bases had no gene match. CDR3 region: CASTGGQALGTQYF. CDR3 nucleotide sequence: TGTGCCAGCACCGGAGGACAGGCCCTGGGGACCCAGTACTTC.

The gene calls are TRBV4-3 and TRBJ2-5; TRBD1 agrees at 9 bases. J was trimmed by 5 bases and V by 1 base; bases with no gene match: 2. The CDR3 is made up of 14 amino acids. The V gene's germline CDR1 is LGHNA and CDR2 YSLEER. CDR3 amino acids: CASSQVTGGETQYF. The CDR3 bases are TGCGCCAGCAGCCAAGTCACAGGGGGCGAGACCCAGTACTTC.

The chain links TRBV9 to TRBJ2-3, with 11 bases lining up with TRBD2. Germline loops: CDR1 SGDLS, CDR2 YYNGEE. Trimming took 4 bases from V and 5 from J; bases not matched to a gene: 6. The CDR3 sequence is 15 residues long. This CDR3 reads CASSPSLAGVDTQYF. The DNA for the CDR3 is TGTGCCAGCAGCCCCTCACTAGCGGGAGTAGATACGCAGTATTTT.

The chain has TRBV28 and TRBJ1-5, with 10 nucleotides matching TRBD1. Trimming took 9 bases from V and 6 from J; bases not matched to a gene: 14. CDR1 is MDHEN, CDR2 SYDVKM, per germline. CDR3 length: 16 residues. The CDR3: CASLTPGQGSIQPQHF. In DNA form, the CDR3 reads TGTGCCAGTTTAACTCCGGGACAGGGGAGTATTCAGCCCCAGCATTTT.

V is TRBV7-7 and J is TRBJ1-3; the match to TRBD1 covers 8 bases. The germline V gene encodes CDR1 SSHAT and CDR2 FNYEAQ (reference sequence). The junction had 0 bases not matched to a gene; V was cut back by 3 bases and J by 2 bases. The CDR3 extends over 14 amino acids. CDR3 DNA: TGTGCCAGCAGCTTGACAGGGGCTGGAAACACCATATATTTT. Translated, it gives CASSLTGAGNTIYF.

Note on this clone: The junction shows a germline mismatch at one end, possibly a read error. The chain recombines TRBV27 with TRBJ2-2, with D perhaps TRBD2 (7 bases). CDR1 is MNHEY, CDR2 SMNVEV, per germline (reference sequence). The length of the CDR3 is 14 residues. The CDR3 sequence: CASGLRGGTGELFF. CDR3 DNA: TGTGCCAGCGGTTTAAGGGGGGGGACCGGGGAGCTGTTTTTT.

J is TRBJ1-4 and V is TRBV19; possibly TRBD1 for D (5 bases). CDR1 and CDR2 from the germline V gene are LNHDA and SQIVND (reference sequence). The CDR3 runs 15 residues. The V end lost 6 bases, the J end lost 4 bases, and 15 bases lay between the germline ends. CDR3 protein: CASRGGCGLNEKLFF. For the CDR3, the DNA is TGTGCCAGTAGGGGGGGTTGTGGGCTTAATGAAAAACTGTTTTTT.

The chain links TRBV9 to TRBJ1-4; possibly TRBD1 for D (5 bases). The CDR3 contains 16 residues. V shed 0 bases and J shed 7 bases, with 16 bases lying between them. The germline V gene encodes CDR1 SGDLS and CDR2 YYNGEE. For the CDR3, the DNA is TGTGCCAGCAGCGTAGGGGCCTTATTGGGGCGTGAAAAACTGTTTTTT. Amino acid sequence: CASSVGALLGREKLFF.

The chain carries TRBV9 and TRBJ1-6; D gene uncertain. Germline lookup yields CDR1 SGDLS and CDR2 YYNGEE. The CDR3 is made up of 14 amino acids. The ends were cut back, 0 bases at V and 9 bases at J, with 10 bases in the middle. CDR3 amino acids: CASSVAGEGSPLHF. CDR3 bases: TGTGCCAGCAGCGTAGCCGGGGAGGGTTCACCCCTCCACTTT.

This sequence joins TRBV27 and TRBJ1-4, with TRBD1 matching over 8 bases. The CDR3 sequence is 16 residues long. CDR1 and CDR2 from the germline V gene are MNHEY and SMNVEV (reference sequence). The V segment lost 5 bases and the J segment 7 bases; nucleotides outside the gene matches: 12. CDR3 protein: CASSRYIQGGGEKLFF. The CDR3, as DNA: TGTGCCAGCAGTCGCTACATACAGGGGGGTGGTGAAAAACTGTTTTTT.

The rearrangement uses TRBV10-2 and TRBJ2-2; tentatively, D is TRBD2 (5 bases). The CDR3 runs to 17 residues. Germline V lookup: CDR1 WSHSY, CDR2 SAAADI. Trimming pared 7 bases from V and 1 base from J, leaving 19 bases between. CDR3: CASINPSFGMNTGELFF. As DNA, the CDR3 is TGCGCCAGCATTAACCCTAGCTTTGGGATGAACACCGGGGAGCTGTTTTTT.

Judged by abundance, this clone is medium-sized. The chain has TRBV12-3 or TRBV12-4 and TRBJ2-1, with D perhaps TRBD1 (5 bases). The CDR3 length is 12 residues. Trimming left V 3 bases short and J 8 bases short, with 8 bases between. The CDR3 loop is CASSFPRDEQFF. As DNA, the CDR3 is TGTGCCAGCAGTTTCCCCAGGGATGAGCAGTTCTTC.

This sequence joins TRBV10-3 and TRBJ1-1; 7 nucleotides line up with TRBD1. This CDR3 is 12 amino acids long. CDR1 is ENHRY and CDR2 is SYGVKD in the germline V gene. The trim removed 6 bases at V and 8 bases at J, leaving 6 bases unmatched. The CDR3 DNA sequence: TGTGCCATCAGCTTTAGACAGGGAGAAGCTTTCTTT. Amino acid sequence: CAISFRQGEAFF.

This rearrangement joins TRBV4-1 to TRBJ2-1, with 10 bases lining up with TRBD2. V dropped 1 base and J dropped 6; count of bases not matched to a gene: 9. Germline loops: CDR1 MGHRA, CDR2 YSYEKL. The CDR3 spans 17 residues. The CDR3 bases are TGCGCCAGCAGCCAAGTGGCTAGCGGGAGTCTACGCAATGAGCAGTTCTTC. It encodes CASSQVASGSLRNEQFF.

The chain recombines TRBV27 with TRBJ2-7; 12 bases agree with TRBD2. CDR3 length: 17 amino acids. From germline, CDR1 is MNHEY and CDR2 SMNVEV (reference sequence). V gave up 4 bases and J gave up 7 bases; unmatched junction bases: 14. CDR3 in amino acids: CASSSERRLAGVTEQYF. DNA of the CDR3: TGTGCCAGCAGTTCGGAACGGAGACTAGCGGGAGTGACGGAGCAGTACTTC.

This CDR3 reads CASSFGGQGGSPLHF. In nucleotides, the CDR3 is TGTGCCAGCAGCTTCGGGGGACAGGGAGGCTCACCCCTCCACTTT. The chain joins TRBV7-2 to TRBJ1-6, with 9 bases identical to TRBD1. V gave up 3 bases and J gave up 10 bases; unmatched junction bases: 7. This CDR3 is 15 amino acids long. Germline V gives CDR1 SGHTA, CDR2 FQGNSA.

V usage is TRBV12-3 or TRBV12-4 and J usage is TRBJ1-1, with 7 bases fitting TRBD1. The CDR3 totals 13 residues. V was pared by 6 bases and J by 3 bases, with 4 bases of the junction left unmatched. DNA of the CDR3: TGTGCCAGCAGACGTGACAGGGACACTGAAGCTTTCTTT. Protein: CASRRDRDTEAFF.

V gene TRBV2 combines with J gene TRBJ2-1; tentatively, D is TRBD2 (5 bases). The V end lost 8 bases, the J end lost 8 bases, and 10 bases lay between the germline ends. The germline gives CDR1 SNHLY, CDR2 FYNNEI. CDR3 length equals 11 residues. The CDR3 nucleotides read TGTGCCAGCGGGAGAGGCCATGAGCAGTTCTTC. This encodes CASGRGHEQFF.

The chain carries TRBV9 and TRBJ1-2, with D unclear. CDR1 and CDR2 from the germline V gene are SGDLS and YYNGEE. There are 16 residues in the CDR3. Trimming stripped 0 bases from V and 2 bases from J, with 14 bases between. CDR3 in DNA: TGTGCCAGCAGCGTAGCTTGGTCGGGTGCAAACTATGGCTACACCTTC. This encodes CASSVAWSGANYGYTF.

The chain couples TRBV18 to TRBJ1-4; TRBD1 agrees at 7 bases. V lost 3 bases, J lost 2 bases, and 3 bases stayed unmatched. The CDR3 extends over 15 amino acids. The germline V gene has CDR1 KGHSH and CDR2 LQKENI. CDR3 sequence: CASSPGGQTNEKLFF. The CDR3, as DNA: TGTGCCAGCTCACCGGGGGGACAGACTAATGAAAAACTGTTTTTT.

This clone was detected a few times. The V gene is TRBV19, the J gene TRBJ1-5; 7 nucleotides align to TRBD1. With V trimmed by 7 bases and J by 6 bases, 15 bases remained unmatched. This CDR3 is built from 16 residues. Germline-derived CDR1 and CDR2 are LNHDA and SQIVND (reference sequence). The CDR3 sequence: CASTFSGTAMGQPQHF. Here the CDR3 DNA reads TGTGCCAGTACCTTCTCCGGGACAGCCATGGGTCAGCCCCAGCATTTT.